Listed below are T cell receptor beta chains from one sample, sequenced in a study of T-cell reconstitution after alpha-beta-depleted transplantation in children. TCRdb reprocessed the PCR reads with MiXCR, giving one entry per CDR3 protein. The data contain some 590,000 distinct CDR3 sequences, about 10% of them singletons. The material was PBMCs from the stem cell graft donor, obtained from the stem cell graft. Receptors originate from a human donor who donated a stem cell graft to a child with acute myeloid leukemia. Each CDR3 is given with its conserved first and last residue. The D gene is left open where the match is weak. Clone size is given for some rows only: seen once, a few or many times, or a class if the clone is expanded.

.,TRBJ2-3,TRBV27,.,TGTGCCAGCAGGAGGGTAGGGGCCCCAGATACGCAGTATTTT,CASRRVGAPDTQYF
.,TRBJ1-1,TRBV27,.,TGTGCCAGCAGTTTCATTCGTGGCGGGCTGTTGGTTGAAGCTTTCTTT,CASSFIRGGLLVEAFF
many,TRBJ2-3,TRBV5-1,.,TGCGCCAGCAGCTTGGTCGGGGCGACTAGCACAGATACGCAGTATTTT,CASSLVGATSTDTQYF
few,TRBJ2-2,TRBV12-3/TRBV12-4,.,TGTGCCAGCAGTTTGACAAGGCAGAACACCGGGGAGCTGTTTTTT,CASSLTRQNTGELFF
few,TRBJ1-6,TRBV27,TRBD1,TGTGCCAGCAGTGGGTGGGACAGGGAGTCAAGCTCCTATAATTCACCCCTCCACTTT,CASSGWDRESSSYNSPLHF
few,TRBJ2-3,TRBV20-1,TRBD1,TGCAGTGCTAGAAGGACAGGGGTGTATACGCAGTATTTT,CSARRTGVYTQYF
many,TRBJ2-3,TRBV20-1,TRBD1,TGCACCACGACCCGAGGGGGCGGCACAGATACGCAGTATTTT,CTTTRGGGTDTQYF
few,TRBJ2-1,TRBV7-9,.,TGTGCCAGCAGCCCGAGTCGGAGCTCCTACAATGAGCAGTTCTTC,CASSPSRSSYNEQFF
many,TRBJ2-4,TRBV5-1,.,TGCGCCAGCAGTCCACCGGACGGAGCCAAAAACATTCAGTACTTC,CASSPPDGAKNIQYF
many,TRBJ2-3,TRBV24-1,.,TGTGCCACCAGTGACCGACGGGACAGCACAGATACGCAGTATTTT,CATSDRRDSTDTQYF
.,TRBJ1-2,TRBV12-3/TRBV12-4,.,TGTGCCAGCAACTCCGGGATATCTAACTATGGCTACACCTTC,CASNSGISNYGYTF
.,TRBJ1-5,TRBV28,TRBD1,TGTGCCAGCAGTTACCGACAGGGGTCAGTTCAGCCCCAGCATTTT,CASSYRQGSVQPQHF
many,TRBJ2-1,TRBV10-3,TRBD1,TGTGCCATCAGGGGGACAGGGTCTGGAGACAATGAGCAGTTCTTC,CAIRGTGSGDNEQFF
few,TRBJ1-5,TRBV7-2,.,TGTGCCAGCAGCTTAGTGGGGGCTAATCAGCCCCAGCATTTT,CASSLVGANQPQHF
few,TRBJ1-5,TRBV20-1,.,TGCAGTGCCTCGTCAACGACAGGTAGCAATCAGCCCCAGCATTTT,CSASSTTGSNQPQHF
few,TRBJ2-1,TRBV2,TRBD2,TGTGCCAGCCACAGGACGGGACTACCATACAATGAGCAGTTCTTC,CASHRTGLPYNEQFF
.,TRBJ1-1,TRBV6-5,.,TGTGCCAGCAGTTACTCGGGGGTGGCTATGAACACTGAAGCTTTCTTT,CASSYSGVAMNTEAFF
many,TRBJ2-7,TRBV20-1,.,TGCAGTGCTAGAGTTGGCGGGACCTACGAGCAGTACTTC,CSARVGGTYEQYF
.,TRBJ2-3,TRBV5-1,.,TGCGCCAGCAGCTTGGACGGGACGACCACAGATACGCAGTATTTT,CASSLDGTTTDTQYF
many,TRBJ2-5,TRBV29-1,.,TGCAGCGTTGGTGGGAAAGAGACCCAGTACTTC,CSVGGKETQYF
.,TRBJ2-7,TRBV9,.,TGTGCCAGCAGCGTAGGGCTAGCGAACGAGCAGTACTTC,CASSVGLANEQYF
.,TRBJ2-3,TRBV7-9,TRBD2,TGTGCCAGCATCGGGGGACTAGCGGGATTCGCAGATACGCAGTATTTT,CASIGGLAGFADTQYF
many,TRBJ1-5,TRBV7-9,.,TGTGCCAGCAGCTTAGGGGGAGAAGGGCAGCCCCAGCATTTT,CASSLGGEGQPQHF
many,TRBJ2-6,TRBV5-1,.,TGCGCCAGCAGCTTAGGGAACTCTGGGGCCAACGTCCTGACTTTC,CASSLGNSGANVLTF
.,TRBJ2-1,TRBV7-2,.,TGTGCCAGCAGTGAGACTAGGTACCGCAATGAGCAGTTCTTC,CASSETRYRNEQFF
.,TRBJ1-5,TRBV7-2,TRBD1,TGTGCCAGCAGCTTAATGGAGGGGGCCGGCAATCAGCCCCAGCATTTT,CASSLMEGAGNQPQHF
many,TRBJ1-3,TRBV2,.,TGTGCCAGCAGCGGAGAGGGGATTCCTGGAAACACCATATATTTT,CASSGEGIPGNTIYF
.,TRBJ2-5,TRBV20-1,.,TGCAGTGCCCCCCCGCGGGTGTGGGCTCAAGAGACCCAGTACTTC,CSAPPRVWAQETQYF
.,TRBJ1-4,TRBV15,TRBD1,TGTGCCACCAGCAGAGATCCCGGACAGGGGGCAGTAGGAGAAAAACTGTTTTTT,CATSRDPGQGAVGEKLFF
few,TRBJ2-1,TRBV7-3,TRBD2,TGTGCCAGCAGCATTAGCGGGAGGGACAATGAGCAGTTCTTC,CASSISGRDNEQFF
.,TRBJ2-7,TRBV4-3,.,TGCGTCAGCAGCCAAGATATGGGTATCGACGAGCAGTACTTC,CVSSQDMGIDEQYF
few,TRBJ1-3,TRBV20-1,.,TGCAGTGCTCCACGGGACTCTGGAAACACCATATATTTT,CSAPRDSGNTIYF
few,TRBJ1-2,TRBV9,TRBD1,TGTGCCAGCAGTGGTTCCGGACAGGGCATTAGCTATGGCTACACCTTC,CASSGSGQGISYGYTF
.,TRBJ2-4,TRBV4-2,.,TGTGCCAGCAGCCAATCCACGGAGGGAGTCGGGCCCAAAAACATTCAGTACTTC,CASSQSTEGVGPKNIQYF
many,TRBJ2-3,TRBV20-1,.,TGCAGTGCTAGAGATCGCAGGATAGATACGCAGTATTTT,CSARDRRIDTQYF
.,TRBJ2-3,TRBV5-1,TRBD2,TGCGCCAGCAGCTCGGGGACTAGCGGGACCCCAGATACGCAGTATTTT,CASSSGTSGTPDTQYF
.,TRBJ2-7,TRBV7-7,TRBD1,TGTGCTAGCAGCCTTTCCTCTGACAGGGTCTACGAGCAGTACTTC,CASSLSSDRVYEQYF
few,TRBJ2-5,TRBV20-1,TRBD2,TGCAGTGCTAGTAGGGCTAGCGGGTACCAAGAGACCCAGTACTTC,CSASRASGYQETQYF
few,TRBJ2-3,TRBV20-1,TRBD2,TGCAGTGCTCCGCCGGGACTAGCGACCGCCCGGACAGATACGCAGTATTTT,CSAPPGLATARTDTQYF
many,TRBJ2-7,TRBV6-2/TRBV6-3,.,TGTGCCAGCAGTTTCCCCTCGTACGAGCAGTACTTC,CASSFPSYEQYF
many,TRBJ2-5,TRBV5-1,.,TGCGCCAGCAGCACCGGACAAGAGACCCAGTACTTC,CASSTGQETQYF
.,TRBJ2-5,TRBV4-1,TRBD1,TGCGCCAGCAGCCAAGGGGACAGGATGGAGACCCAGTACTTC,CASSQGDRMETQYF
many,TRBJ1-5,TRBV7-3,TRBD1,TGTGCCAGCAGCTTGACAGGGGGCGCGGGCAATCAGCCCCAGCATTTT,CASSLTGGAGNQPQHF
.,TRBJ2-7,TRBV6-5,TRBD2,TGTGCCAGCAGATACTTAGCGGGAACCTACGAGCAGTACTTC,CASRYLAGTYEQYF
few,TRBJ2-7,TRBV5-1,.,TGCGCCAGCAGCCTCCTCGCAGGGGATAGGCAGTACTTC,CASSLLAGDRQYF
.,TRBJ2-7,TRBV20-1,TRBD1,TGCAGTGCTCGAATAGACAGGGACGAGCAGTACTTC,CSARIDRDEQYF
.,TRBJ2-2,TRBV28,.,TGTGCCAGCAGTTCGGCCGGAGTCTTAGCCGGGGAGCTGTTTTTT,CASSSAGVLAGELFF
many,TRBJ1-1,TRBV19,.,TGTGCCAGTCGAAAACTTGACGGGAGGGGTTCCAACACTGAAGCTTTCTTT,CASRKLDGRGSNTEAFF
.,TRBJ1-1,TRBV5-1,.,TGCGCCAGCCTGCCGGGGAATTGGGGGGGTGGCACTGAAGCTTTCTTT,CASLPGNWGGGTEAFF
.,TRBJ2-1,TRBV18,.,TGTGCCAGCTCACCATTACTTAGGGGTCTTTTAAATGAGCAGTTCTTC,CASSPLLRGLLNEQFF
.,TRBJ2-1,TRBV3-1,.,TGTGCCAGCAGCCAAGGGGTAGTTGAGCAGTTCTTC,CASSQGVVEQFF
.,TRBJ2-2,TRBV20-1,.,TGCAGTGCTAGTCGAGGGGCCGGACCCAACACCGGGGAGCTGTTTTTT,CSASRGAGPNTGELFF
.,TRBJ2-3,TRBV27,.,TGTGCCACCACTCGACAGGATTTAGATACGCAGTATTTT,CATTRQDLDTQYF
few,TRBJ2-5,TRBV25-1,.,TGTGCCAGCAGTGCACCGACTAGTTGGGAGACCCAGTACTTC,CASSAPTSWETQYF
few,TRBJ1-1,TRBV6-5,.,TGTGCCAGCAGTTGGGGGACGGTCACTGAAGCTTTCTTT,CASSWGTVTEAFF